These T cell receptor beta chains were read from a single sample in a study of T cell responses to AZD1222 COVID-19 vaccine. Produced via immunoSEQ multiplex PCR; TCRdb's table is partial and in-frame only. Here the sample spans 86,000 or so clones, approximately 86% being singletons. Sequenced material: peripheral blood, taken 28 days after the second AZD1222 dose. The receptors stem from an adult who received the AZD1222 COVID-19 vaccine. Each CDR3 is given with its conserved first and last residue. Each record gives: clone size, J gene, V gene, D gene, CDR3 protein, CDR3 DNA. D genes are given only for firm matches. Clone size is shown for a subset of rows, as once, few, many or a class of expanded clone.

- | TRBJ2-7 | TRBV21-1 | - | CASSTPPTGNEQYF | TGTGCCAGCAGCACCCCCCCGACAGGGAACGAGCAGTACTTC
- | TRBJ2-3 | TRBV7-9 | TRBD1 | CASSSQGAGTDTQYF | TGTGCCAGCAGCTCACAGGGGGCGGGAACAGATACGCAGTATTTT
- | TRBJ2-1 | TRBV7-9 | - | CASSLVGDEQFF | TGTGCCAGCAGCTTAGTAGGGGATGAGCAGTTCTTC
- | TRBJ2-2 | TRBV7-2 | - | CASSLVLGGAGELFF | TGTGCCAGCAGCTTAGTGTTGGGAGGCGCCGGGGAGCTGTTTTTT
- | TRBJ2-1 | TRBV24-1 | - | CATMRGTFGEQFF | TGTGCCACTATGAGGGGGACCTTTGGTGAGCAGTTCTTC
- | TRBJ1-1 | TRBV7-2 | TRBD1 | CASSFWDRVVHEAFF | TGTGCCAGCAGCTTCTGGGACAGGGTCGTTCATGAAGCTTTCTTT
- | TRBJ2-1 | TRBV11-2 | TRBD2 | CASSPGLAGGGEQFF | TGTGCCAGCAGCCCCGGACTAGCGGGAGGGGGAGAGCAGTTCTTC
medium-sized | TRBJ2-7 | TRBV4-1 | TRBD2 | CASSPSGALTYEQYF | TGCGCCAGCAGCCCGAGCGGGGCTCTTACGTACGAGCAGTACTTC
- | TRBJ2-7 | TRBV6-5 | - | CASTVTASVYEQYF | TGTGCCAGCACCGTAACGGCTAGCGTATACGAGCAGTACTTC
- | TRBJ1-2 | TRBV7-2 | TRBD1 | CASSLWTGDGYTF | TGTGCCAGCAGCCTATGGACAGGTGATGGCTACACCTTC
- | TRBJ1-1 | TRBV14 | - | CASSQDPGSAGSEAFF | TGTGCCAGCAGCCAAGACCCTGGGTCCGCGGGGTCTGAAGCTTTCTTT
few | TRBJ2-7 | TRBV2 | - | CASSEDRPSSYEQYF | TGTGCCAGCAGTGAAGACAGGCCAAGCTCCTACGAGCAGTACTTC
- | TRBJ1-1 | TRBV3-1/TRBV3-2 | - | CASSTTLDGNTEAFF | TGTGCCAGCAGCACAACCCTAGATGGGAACACTGAAGCTTTCTTT
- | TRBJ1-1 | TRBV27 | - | CASSSGYTEAFF | TGTGCCAGCAGTTCGGGTTACACTGAAGCTTTCTTT
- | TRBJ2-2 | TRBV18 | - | CASSSQKNTGELFF | TGTGCCAGCTCTTCCCAGAAGAACACCGGGGAGCTGTTTTTT